The 3 T cell receptor beta chains reported below all come from one sample, sequenced in a study of blood T cell repertoires in COVID-19. Only in-frame clones appear in the TCRdb table, and some are missing; sequencing was by immunoSEQ multiplex PCR. The repertoire holds about 340,000 clones, with almost 90% as singletons. Sequenced input: peripheral blood. These receptors originate from a woman in her 70s with COVID-19, enrolled during active disease.

DNA for the CDR3: TGTGCCAGCAGCTATGGTACCGGGGGTTACACCATATATTTT. Residues: CASSYGTGGYTIYF. The rearrangement uses TRBV11-2 and TRBJ1-3; D might be TRBD1 (5 bases). This CDR3 region has 14 residues. With 4 bases removed from V and 8 bases from J, the gap between germline ends came to 15 bases. Looked up from germline, CDR1 is SGHAT and CDR2 is FQNNGV. Variable domain in full (rest from reference TRBV11-2 and TRBJ1-3): EAGVAQSPRYKIIEKRQSVAFWCNPISGHATLYWYQQILGQGPKLLIQFQNNGVVDDSQLPKDRFSAERLKGVDSTLKIQPAKLEDSAVYLCASSYGTGGYTIYFGEGSWLTVV.

V gene TRBV28 combines with J gene TRBJ1-2, with unresolved D. Germline V CDR1 and CDR2: MDHEN, SYDVKM. The CDR3 loop spans 12 amino acids. Trimming took off 3 bases at V and 5 bases at J, with 7 bases between the two ends. The CDR3 DNA reads as TGTGCCAGCAGTTTGAAGCTATATGGCTACACCTTC. It yields the protein CASSLKLYGYTF.

The V gene is TRBV18, the J gene TRBJ2-3; 13 nucleotides align to TRBD2. Germline-derived CDR1 and CDR2 are KGHSH and LQKENI. The CDR3 extends over 20 amino acids. V gave up 0 bases and J gave up 5 bases; unmatched junction bases: 14. The CDR3 region is CASSPPLTSGGAVREDTQYF. The CDR3 DNA reads TGTGCCAGCTCACCACCGTTAACTAGCGGGGGGGCCGTCCGGGAAGATACGCAGTATTTT.